This T cell receptor beta chain was captured by sequencing in a study of T cell repertoires in cytomegalovirus infection. Study in general: TCR beta signatures that were public indicated CMV infection and matching HLA type. The study's findings and limits: CMV-specific TCR beta clonotypes restricted by HLA-C were the ones dominating the ex vivo response. CMV carriers having the relevant HLA were flagged by cumulative public TCR beta family frequency.

The table lists this clonotype with many counts. Its antigen is unknown. TCRdb passed the reads through MiXCR, listing each CDR3 protein once. The data hold roughly 630,000 distinct CDR3 sequences, with 20% to 25% observed a single time. The sequence came from a human donor in good health (CMV status not recorded). Some clones in this sample may be carry-over from other donors' samples. The sequencing input was CD8+ T cells from PBMCs.

Written as DNA, the CDR3 is TGTGCCAGCAGTTACCCAGAGGGGGCAGGAAAATATAGCAATCAGCCCCAGCATTTT. This gives the protein CASSYPEGAGKYSNQPQHF. The genes are TRBV6-2 or TRBV6-3 and TRBJ1-5; 7 nucleotides line up with TRBD1. V dropped 2 bases and J dropped 0; count of bases not matched to a gene: 13. From germline, CDR1 is MNHEY and CDR2 SVGEGT. The CDR3 length is 19 residues.